The source of this T cell receptor beta chain is a study of blood T cell repertoires in COVID-19. Study-wide context: There were acute and convalescent COVID-19 samples, and they came from the United States, Italy and Spain. In each case, the material was cDNA or gDNA derived from T cells, B-cell-depleted T cells, or PBMCs.

CDR3 length: 14 amino acids. J lost 4 bases, V lost 6 bases, and 8 bases had no gene match. Germline V gives CDR1 SGHNT, CDR2 YENEEA. This table comes from immunoSEQ multiplex PCR, and its TCRdb copy is limited to in-frame clones, with some not included. The profile shows over 200,000 clones, 86% of them singletons. Membership in each cohort depended on participant-reported clinical history. During the 2 weeks before they entered the study, exposed participants had met someone with a PCR-confirmed or clinician-diagnosed COVID-19 case. The V call is TRBV11-3, the J call TRBJ1-2; 7 bases map to TRBD1. The source of this sequence is a woman under 40 who had been exposed to COVID-19. Sequencing was done on a sample of PBMCs or T cells enriched from blood (not recorded which). The CDR3 here is CASSRQGHLYGYTF. Here the CDR3 DNA reads TGTGCCAGCAGTCGACAGGGCCACCTCTATGGCTACACCTTC.